The rows below give T cell receptor beta chains drawn from one sample of a study of shared clonotypes between healthy human individuals. TCRdb's copy holds only in-frame clones and misses some; the assay was immunoSEQ multiplex PCR. The sample gives over 1.4 million clones, around 95% of which show up once; over 1% is in the top ten. The specimen sequenced was naive CD4+ T cells sorted from blood. The receptors were gathered from a man aged 25 to 40 in good health. Each CDR3 is given with its conserved first and last residue. The D gene is left open where the match is weak. Where a row states a size, it is once, few, many or the class of an expanded clone; other rows omit it.

j_gene	v_gene	abundance	d_gene	CDR3nt	CDR3aa
TRBJ2-3	TRBV5-1	NA	TRBD2	TGCGCCAGCAGCTCGGGACTAGCGGGAGGGCTGGTCGGGGATACGCAGTATTTT	CASSSGLAGGLVGDTQYF
TRBJ2-5	TRBV7-9	NA	TRBD2	TGTGCCAGCAGCCCCACCGGGACTAGCGAAGAGACCCAGTACTTC	CASSPTGTSEETQYF
TRBJ2-3	TRBV5-4	NA	NA	TGTGCCAGCAGATCGTTCGCAGATACGCAGTATTTT	CASRSFADTQYF
TRBJ1-3	TRBV5-1	NA	TRBD1	TGCGCCAGCAGCTGGACAGGGGCTGGAAACACCATATATTTT	CASSWTGAGNTIYF
TRBJ2-3	TRBV7-9	NA	NA	TGTGCCAGCAGCTTAATAGATACGCAGTATTTT	CASSLIDTQYF
TRBJ2-7	TRBV7-9	NA	TRBD1	TGTGCCAGCAGCTTACTTACGGGACAGGGATCTGGCGAGCAGTACTTC	CASSLLTGQGSGEQYF
TRBJ2-2	TRBV5-4	NA	NA	TGTGCCAGCAGCTTCAAGGGCGGTGTTGGCGGGGAGCTGTTTTTT	CASSFKGGVGGELFF
TRBJ2-7	TRBV2	NA	NA	TGTGCCAGCAGGGGCCAATACGAGCAGTACTTC	CASRGQYEQYF
TRBJ2-7	TRBV18	NA	TRBD1	TGTGCCAGCTCACCAGGCCGGGGACAGGCCCCATCCTACGAGCAGTACTTC	CASSPGRGQAPSYEQYF
TRBJ2-1	TRBV7-9	NA	NA	TGTGCCAGCAGCCGCAGGGACCCCAATGAGCAGTTCTTC	CASSRRDPNEQFF
TRBJ1-2	TRBV9	NA	NA	TGTGCCAGCAGCCCCACCCGAGCTGGGACGGGCTATGGCTACACCTTC	CASSPTRAGTGYGYTF
TRBJ2-5	TRBV12-2	once	NA	TGTGCAAGTCGCTACGGGACTAGCGGGAGACCCGGTCTCGAGACCCAGTACTTC	CASRYGTSGRPGLETQYF
TRBJ2-1	TRBV11-3	once	TRBD2	TGTGCCAGCAGCCTCCGGGGACTAGCAAGTGAGCAGTTCTTC	CASSLRGLASEQFF
TRBJ2-1	TRBV28	NA	NA	TGTGCCACCCTCCGGGACTGGGGAGACAATGAGCAGTTCTTC	CATLRDWGDNEQFF
TRBJ2-5	TRBV5-1	NA	NA	TGCGCCAGCAGCCTTAAAGAGACCCAGTACTTC	CASSLKETQYF
TRBJ1-5	TRBV5-5	NA	NA	TGTGCCAGCAGCCCTGGGATTCTTGGGCCCCAGCATTTT	CASSPGILGPQHF
TRBJ2-3	TRBV28	NA	TRBD1	TGTGCCAGCAGCTCCCTGGGGGACAGGGGGCAGTATTTT	CASSSLGDRGQYF
TRBJ2-5	TRBV18	NA	NA	TGTGCCAGCTCACCAGCCCAAGGGGGCCAAGAGACCCAGTACTTC	CASSPAQGGQETQYF
TRBJ2-3	TRBV7-2	NA	TRBD2	TGTGCCAGCAGCTTAATTGGACTAGCGGGAGGGAGCACAGATACGCAGTATTTT	CASSLIGLAGGSTDTQYF
TRBJ2-1	TRBV29-1	NA	TRBD2	TGCAGCGTTCAGGGGACTAGCGGGAGATCGTCCTACAATGAGCAGTTCTTC	CSVQGTSGRSSYNEQFF
TRBJ1-1	TRBV5-1	NA	NA	TGCGCCAGCAGCTTGACAGACCCCGGAAGGACTGAAGCTTTCTTT	CASSLTDPGRTEAFF
TRBJ2-5	TRBV10-1	NA	TRBD1	TGCGCCAGCAGCGCCGGGACAGAAGAGACCCAGTACTTC	CASSAGTEETQYF
TRBJ2-3	TRBV2	NA	TRBD2	TGTGCCAGCAGCCTACTAGCGGGAGAAGATACGCAGTATTTT	CASSLLAGEDTQYF
TRBJ1-2	TRBV18	NA	TRBD1	TGTGCCAGCTCACCACTAGGGACAGGTGCGCTAGGCGGCTACACCTTC	CASSPLGTGALGGYTF
TRBJ1-3	TRBV11-2	NA	NA	TGTGCCAGCAGCTTAGCAGGGGGAAACACCATATATTTT	CASSLAGGNTIYF
TRBJ2-2	TRBV30	NA	NA	TGTGCCTGGACCGGGACAAACACCGGGGAGCTGTTTTTT	CAWTGTNTGELFF
TRBJ2-5	TRBV9	NA	NA	TGTGCCAGCAGCGTAGCTCCCCCCGGGAATCCGGGGACCCAGTACTTC	CASSVAPPGNPGTQYF
TRBJ2-5	TRBV29-1	NA	NA	TGCAGCGTTGAAATAACGGGAGAGACCCAGTACTTC	CSVEITGETQYF
TRBJ2-1	TRBV19	NA	TRBD2	TGTGCCAGCATACTTGGGACGGGAGGGAAGTCCAATGAGCAGTTCTTC	CASILGTGGKSNEQFF
TRBJ2-1	TRBV10-3	once	NA	TGTGCCATCAGTGAGCCTTCAAGGACGCAGTTCTTC	CAISEPSRTQFF
TRBJ1-1	TRBV29-1	NA	TRBD1	TGCAGCGTTAAAACAGGGGAAAGAGCTTTCTTT	CSVKTGERAFF
TRBJ2-5	TRBV5-5	NA	NA	TGTGCCAGCAACCTTAACAGGCAAGAGACCCAGTACTTC	CASNLNRQETQYF
TRBJ2-3	TRBV29-1	once	TRBD2	TGCAGCGTTGTAGGCGGGAGGGCCGATACGCAGTATTTT	CSVVGGRADTQYF
TRBJ1-5	TRBV28	NA	NA	TGTGCCAGCAGGCCCAGACAGAGCAATCAGCCCCAGCATTTT	CASRPRQSNQPQHF
TRBJ2-3	TRBV18	NA	NA	TGTGCCAGCTCACCAAAACCGGGACCACCAACTAGCACAGATACGCAGTATTTT	CASSPKPGPPTSTDTQYF
TRBJ1-4	TRBV18	NA	NA	TGTGCCAGCTCACCTTTATCCAGGAATGAAAAACTGTTTTTT	CASSPLSRNEKLFF
TRBJ1-1	TRBV5-1	NA	NA	TGCGCCAGCAGCTTTTGGAACGTAAACACTGAAGCTTTCTTT	CASSFWNVNTEAFF
TRBJ2-5	TRBV7-9	NA	TRBD2	TGTGCCAGCAGCTCCGGACAACCGACTAGCGGGAGGGTCAGAGAGACCCAGTACTTC	CASSSGQPTSGRVRETQYF
TRBJ1-3	TRBV10-3	once	NA	TGTGCCATCAACGCGGACACTTCCTCTGGAAACACCATATATTTT	CAINADTSSGNTIYF
TRBJ1-4	TRBV5-1	NA	NA	TGCGCCAGCAGCCCTGGATCCCCGGGTCGATCTAATGAAAAACTGTTTTTT	CASSPGSPGRSNEKLFF
TRBJ2-7	TRBV9	NA	TRBD1	TGTGCCAGCAGCCTTACGGGACAGTCCTACGAGCAGTACTTC	CASSLTGQSYEQYF
TRBJ1-2	TRBV18	NA	NA	TGTGCCAGCTCAACACTGGACAGTGCGGACTATGGCTACACCTTC	CASSTLDSADYGYTF
TRBJ2-7	TRBV28	NA	NA	TGTGCCACCACCGGGGACTCCTACGAGCAGTACTTC	CATTGDSYEQYF
TRBJ2-7	TRBV10-3	NA	NA	TGTGCCATCAGCGACAGGTATGAGTTCTACGAGCAGTACTTC	CAISDRYEFYEQYF